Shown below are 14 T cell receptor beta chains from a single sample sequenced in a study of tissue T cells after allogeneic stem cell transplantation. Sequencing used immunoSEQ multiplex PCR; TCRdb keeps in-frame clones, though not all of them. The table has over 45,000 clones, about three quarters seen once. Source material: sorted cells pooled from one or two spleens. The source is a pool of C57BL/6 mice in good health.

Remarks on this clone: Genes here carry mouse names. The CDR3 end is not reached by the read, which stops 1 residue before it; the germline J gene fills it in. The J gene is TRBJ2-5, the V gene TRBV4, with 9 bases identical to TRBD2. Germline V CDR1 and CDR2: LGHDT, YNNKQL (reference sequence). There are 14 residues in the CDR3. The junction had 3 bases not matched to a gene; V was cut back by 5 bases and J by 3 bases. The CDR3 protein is CASSQDWGQDTQYF. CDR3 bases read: TGTGCCAGCAGCCAGGACTGGGGTCAAGACACCCAGTAC.

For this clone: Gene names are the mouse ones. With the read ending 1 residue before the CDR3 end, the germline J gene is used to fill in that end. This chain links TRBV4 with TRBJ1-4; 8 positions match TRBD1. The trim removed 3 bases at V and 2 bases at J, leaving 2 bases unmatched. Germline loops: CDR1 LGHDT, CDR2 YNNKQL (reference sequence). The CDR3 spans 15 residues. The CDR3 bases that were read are TGTGCCAGCAGCTACCGACAGGGGTCCAACGAAAGATTATTT. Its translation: CASSYRQGSNERLF. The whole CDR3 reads CASSYRQGSNERLFF.

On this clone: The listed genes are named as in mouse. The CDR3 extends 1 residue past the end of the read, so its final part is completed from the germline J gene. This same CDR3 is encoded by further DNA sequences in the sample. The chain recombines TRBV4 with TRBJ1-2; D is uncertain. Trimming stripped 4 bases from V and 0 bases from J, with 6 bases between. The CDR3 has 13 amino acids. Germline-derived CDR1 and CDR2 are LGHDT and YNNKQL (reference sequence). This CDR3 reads CASSLGANSDYTF. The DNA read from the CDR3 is TGTGCCAGCAGCTTGGGAGCAAACTCCGACTACACC. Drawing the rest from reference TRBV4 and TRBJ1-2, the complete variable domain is ETAVFQTPNYHVTQVGNEVSFNCKQTLGHDTMYWYKQDSKKLLKIMFSYNNKQLIVNETVPRRFSPQSSDKAHLNLRIKSVEPEDSAVYLCASSLGANSDYTFGSGTRLLVI.

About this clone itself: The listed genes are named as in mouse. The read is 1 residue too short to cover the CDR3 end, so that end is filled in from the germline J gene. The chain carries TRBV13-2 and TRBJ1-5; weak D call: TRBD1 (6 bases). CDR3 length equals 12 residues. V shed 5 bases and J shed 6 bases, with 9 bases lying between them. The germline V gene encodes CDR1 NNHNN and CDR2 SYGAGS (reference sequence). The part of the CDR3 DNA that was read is TGTGCCAGCGGGCCGACAGGCCAGGCTCCGCTT. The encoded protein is CASGPTGQAPL. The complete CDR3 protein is CASGPTGQAPLF.

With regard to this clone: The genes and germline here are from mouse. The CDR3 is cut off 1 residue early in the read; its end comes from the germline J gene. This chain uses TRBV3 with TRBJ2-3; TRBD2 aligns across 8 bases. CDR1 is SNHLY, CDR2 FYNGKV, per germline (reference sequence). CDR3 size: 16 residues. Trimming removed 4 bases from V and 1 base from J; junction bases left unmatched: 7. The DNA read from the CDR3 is TGTGCCAGCAGCTACCTGGGGGGAGGGGGTGCAGAAACGCTGTAT. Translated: CASSYLGGGGAETLY. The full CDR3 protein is CASSYLGGGGAETLYF.

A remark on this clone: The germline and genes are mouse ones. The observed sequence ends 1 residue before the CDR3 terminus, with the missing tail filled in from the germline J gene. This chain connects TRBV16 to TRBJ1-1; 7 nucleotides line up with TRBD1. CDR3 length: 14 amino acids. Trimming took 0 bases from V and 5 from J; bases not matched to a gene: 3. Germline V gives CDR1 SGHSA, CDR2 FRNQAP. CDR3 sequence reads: CASSLEGGQTEVFF. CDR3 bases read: TGTGCAAGCAGCTTAGAAGGGGGCCAAACAGAAGTCTTC.

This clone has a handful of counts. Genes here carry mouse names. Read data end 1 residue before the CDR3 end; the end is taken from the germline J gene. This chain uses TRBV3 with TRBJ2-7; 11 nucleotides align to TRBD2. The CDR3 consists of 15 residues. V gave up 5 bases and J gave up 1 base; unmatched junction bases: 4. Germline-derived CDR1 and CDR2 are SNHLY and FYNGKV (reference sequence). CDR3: CASSPRLGGSYEQYF. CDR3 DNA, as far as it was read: TGTGCCAGCAGCCCTAGACTGGGGGGGTCCTATGAACAGTAC.

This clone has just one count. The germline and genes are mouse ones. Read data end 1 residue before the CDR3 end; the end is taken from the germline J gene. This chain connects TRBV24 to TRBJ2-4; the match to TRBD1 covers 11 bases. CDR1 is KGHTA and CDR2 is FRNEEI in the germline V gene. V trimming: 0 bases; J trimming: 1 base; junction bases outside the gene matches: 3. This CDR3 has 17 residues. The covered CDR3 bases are TGTGCCAGCAGTCTGTATGGGACAGGGGGAGGTCAAAACACCTTGTAC. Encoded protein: CASSLYGTGGGQNTLY. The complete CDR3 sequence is CASSLYGTGGGQNTLYF.

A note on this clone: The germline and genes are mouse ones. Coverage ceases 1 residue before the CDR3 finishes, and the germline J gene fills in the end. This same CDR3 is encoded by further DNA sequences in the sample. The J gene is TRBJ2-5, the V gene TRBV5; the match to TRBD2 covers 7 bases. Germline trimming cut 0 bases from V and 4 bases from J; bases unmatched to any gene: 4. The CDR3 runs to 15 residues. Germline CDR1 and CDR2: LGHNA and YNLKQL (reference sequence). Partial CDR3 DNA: TGTGCCAGCAGCCAAGATTGGGGGGTAGAAGACACCCAGTAC. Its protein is CASSQDWGVEDTQY. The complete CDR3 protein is CASSQDWGVEDTQYF.

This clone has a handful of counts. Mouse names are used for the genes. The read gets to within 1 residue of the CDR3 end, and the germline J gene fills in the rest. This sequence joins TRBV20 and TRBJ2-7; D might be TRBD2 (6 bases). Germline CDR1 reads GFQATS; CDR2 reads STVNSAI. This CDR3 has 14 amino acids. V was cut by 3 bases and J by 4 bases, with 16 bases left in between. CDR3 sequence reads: CGASRWGGSYEQYF. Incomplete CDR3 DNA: TGTGGTGCTAGTCGCTGGGGAGGTTCTTATGAACAGTAC.

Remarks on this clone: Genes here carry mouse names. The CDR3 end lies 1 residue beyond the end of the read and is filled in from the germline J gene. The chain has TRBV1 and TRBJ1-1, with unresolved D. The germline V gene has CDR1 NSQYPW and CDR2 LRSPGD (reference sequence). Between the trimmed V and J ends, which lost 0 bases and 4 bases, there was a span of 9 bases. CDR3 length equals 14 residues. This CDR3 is CTCSADLGSTEVFF. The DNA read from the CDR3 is TGCACCTGCAGTGCAGATTTGGGCTCCACAGAAGTCTTC.

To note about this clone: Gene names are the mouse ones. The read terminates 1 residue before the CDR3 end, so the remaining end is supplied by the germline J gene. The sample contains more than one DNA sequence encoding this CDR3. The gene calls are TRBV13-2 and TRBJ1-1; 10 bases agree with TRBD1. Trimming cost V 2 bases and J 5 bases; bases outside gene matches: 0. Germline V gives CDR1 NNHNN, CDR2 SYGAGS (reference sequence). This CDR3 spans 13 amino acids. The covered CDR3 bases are TGTGCCAGCGGTGAGGGACAGGGGACAGAAGTCTTC. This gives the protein CASGEGQGTEVF. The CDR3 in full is CASGEGQGTEVFF.

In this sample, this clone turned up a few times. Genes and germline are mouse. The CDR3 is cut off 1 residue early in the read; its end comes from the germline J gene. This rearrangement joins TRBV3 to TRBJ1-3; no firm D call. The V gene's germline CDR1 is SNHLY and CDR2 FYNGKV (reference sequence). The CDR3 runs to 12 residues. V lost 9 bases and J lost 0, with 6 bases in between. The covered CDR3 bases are TGTGCCAGAGTCAATTCTGGAAATACGCTCTAT. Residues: CARVNSGNTLY. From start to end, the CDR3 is CARVNSGNTLYF.

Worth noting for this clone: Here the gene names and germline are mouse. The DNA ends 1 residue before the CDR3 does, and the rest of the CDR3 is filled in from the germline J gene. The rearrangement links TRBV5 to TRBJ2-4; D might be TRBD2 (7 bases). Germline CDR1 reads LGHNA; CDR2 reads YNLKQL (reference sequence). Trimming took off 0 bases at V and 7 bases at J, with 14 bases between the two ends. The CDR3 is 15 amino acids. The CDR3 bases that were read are TGTGCCAGCAGCCAAGATACGGGGGGCAGGGACACCTTGTAC. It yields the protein CASSQDTGGRDTLY. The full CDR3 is CASSQDTGGRDTLYF.